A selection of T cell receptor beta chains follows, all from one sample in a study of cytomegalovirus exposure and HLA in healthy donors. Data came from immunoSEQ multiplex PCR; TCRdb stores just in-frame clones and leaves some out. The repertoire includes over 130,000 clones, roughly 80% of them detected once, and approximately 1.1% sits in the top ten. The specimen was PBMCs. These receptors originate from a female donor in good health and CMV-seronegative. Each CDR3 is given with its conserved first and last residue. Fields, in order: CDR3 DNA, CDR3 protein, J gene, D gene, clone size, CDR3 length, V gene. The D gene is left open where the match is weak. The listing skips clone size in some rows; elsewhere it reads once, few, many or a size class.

TGTGCCAGCAGCCCCCTCGCAGGGATGAACACTGAAGCTTTCTTT | CASSPLAGMNTEAFF | TRBJ1-1 | . | few | 15 | TRBV7-9
TGTGCCAGCAGCCAAGTCGGACTAGCGGAATCCTACAATGAGCAGTTCTTC | CASSQVGLAESYNEQFF | TRBJ2-1 | TRBD2 | . | 17 | TRBV4-2
TGTGCCAGTAGTATTAGCCCGGGGGAGCTAGAGACCCAGTACTTC | CASSISPGELETQYF | TRBJ2-5 | . | . | 15 | TRBV19
TGTGCCAGCACTCCTTATGCCCAGCGGGAGGAGCAGTTCTTC | CASTPYAQREEQFF | TRBJ2-1 | TRBD2 | . | 14 | TRBV27
TGTGCCAGCAGCTCCGAGTTTTGGGGGACTGAGGAGACCCAGTACTTC | CASSSEFWGTEETQYF | TRBJ2-5 | . | . | 16 | TRBV5-6
TGTGCCACCAGGTCCCCGGCCGACAGCTATGGCTACACCTTC | CATRSPADSYGYTF | TRBJ1-2 | . | . | 14 | TRBV15
TGTGCCAGCAGCCCCCAAAGGTGGGTCGGGACTGAAGCTTTCTTT | CASSPQRWVGTEAFF | TRBJ1-1 | . | . | 15 | TRBV21-1
TGTGCTACTTCCTCTGGGGCCAACGTCCTGACTTTC | CATSSGANVLTF | TRBJ2-6 | . | . | 12 | TRBV7-7
TGTGCCAGCAGCCTCGGCTCAACAGGGAATGACGGCTACACCTTC | CASSLGSTGNDGYTF | TRBJ1-2 | . | . | 15 | TRBV5-1
TGTGCCAGCAGCCAACAAACCGGGACAGCTCCCTACGAGCAGTACTTC | CASSQQTGTAPYEQYF | TRBJ2-7 | TRBD1 | . | 16 | TRBV4-2
TGTGCCAGCAATACAGGGGGTAGTAACACTGAAGCTTTCTTT | CASNTGGSNTEAFF | TRBJ1-1 | TRBD1 | once | 14 | TRBV6-6
TGCAGCGCCCGGACAGCCGGGGACACCATATATTTT | CSARTAGDTIYF | TRBJ1-3 | . | . | 12 | TRBV29-1
TGCGCCAGCAGCCAAGATGAGGGAGCCTACACTGAAGCTTTCTTT | CASSQDEGAYTEAFF | TRBJ1-1 | . | . | 15 | TRBV4-1
TGTGCCAGCAGGGGGAGGGGACTAGTGGACACTGAAGCTTTCTTT | CASRGRGLVDTEAFF | TRBJ1-1 | . | . | 15 | TRBV28
TGTGCCAGCAGCTTCGACAGGTCTCAATACAATGAGCAGTTCTTC | CASSFDRSQYNEQFF | TRBJ2-1 | . | . | 15 | TRBV7-2